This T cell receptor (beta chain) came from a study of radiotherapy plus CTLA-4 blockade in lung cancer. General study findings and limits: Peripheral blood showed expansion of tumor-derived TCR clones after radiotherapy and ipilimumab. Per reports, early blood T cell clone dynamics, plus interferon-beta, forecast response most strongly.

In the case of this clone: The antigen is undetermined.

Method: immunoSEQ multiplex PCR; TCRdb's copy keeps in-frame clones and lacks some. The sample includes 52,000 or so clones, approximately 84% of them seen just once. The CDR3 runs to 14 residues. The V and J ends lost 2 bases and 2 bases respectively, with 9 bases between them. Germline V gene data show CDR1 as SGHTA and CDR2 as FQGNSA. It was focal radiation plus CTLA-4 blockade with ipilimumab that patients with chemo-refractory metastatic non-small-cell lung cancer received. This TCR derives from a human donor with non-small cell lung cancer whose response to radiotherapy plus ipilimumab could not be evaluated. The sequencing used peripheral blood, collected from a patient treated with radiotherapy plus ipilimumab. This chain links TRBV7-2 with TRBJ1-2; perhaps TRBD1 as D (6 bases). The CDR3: CASSLSGQNYGYTF. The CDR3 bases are TGTGCCAGCAGCTTAAGCGGACAGAACTATGGCTACACCTTC.